Listed here are 2 T cell receptor beta chains from one sample, sequenced in a study of T cells after yellow fever vaccination. TCRdb called the 5' RACE reads again in MiXCR, with one record for every CDR3 protein. The data show roughly 32,000 distinct CDR3 sequences, with 6% to 8.5% seen just once and around a fifth held by the top ten. Sequenced here: PBMCs, either bulk or a sorted T-cell subset (CD4+, CD8+, memory, or dextramer-sorted; not recorded which), sampled on the day of the first yellow fever vaccination. The receptors here all came from a man younger than 35 who received the YFV17D yellow fever vaccine.

Worth noting for this clonotype: Relative to the germline gene, one junction end is altered; a read error may explain this. This rearrangement joins TRBV20-1 to TRBJ1-2; 7 bases fit TRBD1. Germline loops: CDR1 DFQATT, CDR2 SNEGSKA (reference sequence). CDR3 length: 17 residues. The CDR3 nucleotides read TGCTGTGCTACCCTACTTCAGACAGGGCGTGGGAACTATGGCTACACCTTC. It specifies CCATLLQTGRGNYGYTF.

This clonotype appeared many times. The J gene is TRBJ2-1, the V gene TRBV2; unclear D gene. CDR1 and CDR2 from the germline V gene are SNHLY and FYNNEI. The CDR3 extends over 15 amino acids. V was trimmed by 6 bases and J by 0 bases, leaving 12 bases between them. The CDR3 reads CASRGGFLSYNEQFF. The CDR3 DNA follows: TGTGCCAGCAGGGGTGGGTTCCTCTCCTACAATGAGCAGTTCTTC.